These 18 T cell receptor beta chains share one sample of origin, sequenced in a study of identical twins. TCRdb reanalysed the 5' RACE reads using MiXCR and keeps one entry per CDR3 protein. The table has about 250,000 distinct CDR3 sequences, 7.5% seen once. These data are also associated with another study on yellow fever vaccine responses in identical twins.

The sequenced sample was CD8+ T cells sorted from blood. Every receptor here comes from a woman aged 18-30 years in good health.

This sequence joins TRBV11-1 and TRBJ2-5; 13 nucleotides agree with TRBD2. The CDR3 length is 18 residues. The germline V gene has CDR1 SGHAT and CDR2 FQDESV (reference sequence). J gave up 2 bases and V 4 bases, and 10 bases lay outside the gene matches. CDR3 bases: TGTGCCAGCAGCTCCACTACTAGCGGGGGGGCCCGGCAAGAGACCCAGTACTTC. It codes for CASSSTTSGGARQETQYF.

The rearrangement links TRBV12-5 to TRBJ2-2, with D unclear. Germline V gene sequence: CDR1 LGHNT, CDR2 FRNRAP. With 7 bases removed from V and 1 base from J, the gap between germline ends came to 4 bases. The CDR3 has 12 amino acids. Here the CDR3 reads CASVGNTGELFF. The CDR3, as DNA: TGTGCTAGTGTAGGGAACACCGGGGAGCTGTTTTTT.

At least ten counts were recorded for this clonotype. The genes are TRBV4-2 and TRBJ2-3; no clear D. This CDR3 spans 13 amino acids. Germline CDR1 LGHNA, CDR2 YNFKEQ. V shed 0 bases and J shed 5 bases, with 6 bases lying between them. This CDR3 reads CASSQDLGDTQYF. Here the CDR3 DNA reads TGTGCCAGCAGCCAAGACCTTGGAGATACGCAGTATTTT.

This chain uses TRBV3-1 with TRBJ2-7, with 10 bases identical to TRBD2. V was pared by 6 bases and J by 5 bases, with 10 bases of the junction left unmatched. The CDR3 sequence is 15 residues long. Germline V lookup: CDR1 LGHDT, CDR2 YNNKEL (reference sequence). CDR3 loop: CASRRLAGVSHEQYF. DNA of the CDR3: TGTGCCAGCAGACGACTAGCGGGCGTAAGCCACGAGCAGTACTTC.

This clonotype was observed a handful of times. V and J are TRBV4-1 and TRBJ1-3, with TRBD1 as a possible D gene (6 bases). V gave up 3 bases and J gave up 0 bases, with 9 bases separating them. The CDR3 length is 15 residues. Germline CDR1 MGHRA, CDR2 YSYEKL. The CDR3 sequence: CASSHRTDSGNTIYF. DNA for the CDR3: TGCGCCAGCAGCCACAGGACAGACTCTGGAAACACCATATATTTT.

This clonotype showed up just a few times. The rearrangement links TRBV5-1 to TRBJ2-1, with 7 bases identical to TRBD2. The CDR3 runs 15 residues. Looked up from germline, CDR1 is SGHRS and CDR2 is YFSETQ. V lost 0 bases, J lost 4 bases, and 4 bases stayed unmatched. This CDR3 reads CASSLESGVYNEQFF. The DNA of the CDR3 is TGCGCCAGCAGCTTGGAGAGCGGGGTTTACAATGAGCAGTTCTTC. The full variable domain, its missing parts supplied by reference TRBV5-1 and TRBJ2-1, is KAGVTQTPRYLIKTRGQQVTLSCSPISGHRSVSWYQQTPGQGLQFLFEYFSETQRNKGNFPGRFSGRQFSNSRSEMNVSTLELGDSALYLCASSLESGVYNEQFFGPGTRLTVL.

Ten or more counts support this clonotype. This rearrangement joins TRBV12-3 or TRBV12-4 to TRBJ2-7; 12 positions match TRBD2. The CDR3 length is 14 residues. V dropped 4 bases and J dropped 2; count of bases not matched to a gene: 0. The DNA for the CDR3 is TGTGCCAGCAGTTCTAGCGGGAGGGCCTACGAGCAGTACTTC. Translated: CASSSSGRAYEQYF.

At least ten counts were recorded for this clonotype. J is TRBJ1-1 and V is TRBV4-1, with a possible D match to TRBD1 (5 bases). The CDR3 is 17 residues long. V lost 2 bases and J 4 bases, leaving 20 bases between the germline ends. Germline V gives CDR1 MGHRA, CDR2 YSYEKL. Here the CDR3 reads CASSQFGYEGRTTEAFF. DNA of the CDR3: TGCGCCAGCAGCCAATTTGGCTACGAGGGGAGAACCACTGAAGCTTTCTTT.

This clonotype has a count of ten or more. The J gene is TRBJ1-5, the V gene TRBV7-9, with D unclear. Trimming shortened V by 5 bases and J by 0 bases, and 8 bases separated the two germline ends. CDR1 SEHNR and CDR2 FQNEAQ come from the germline V gene (reference sequence). CDR3 length: 14 amino acids. The CDR3 DNA reads TGTGCCAGCAGCCCGGTGGGTAGCAATCAGCCCCAGCATTTT. It encodes CASSPVGSNQPQHF.

This sequence joins TRBV28 and TRBJ1-5; no definite D call. Germline V gene lookup returns CDR1 MDHEN and CDR2 SYDVKM. Trimming cost V 2 bases and J 2 bases, with 13 bases left between them. CDR3 size: 16 residues. The DNA for the CDR3 is TGTGCCAGCAGTTTAATAAAAGGAGTGGGCAATCAGCCCCAGCATTTT. Translating it yields CASSLIKGVGNQPQHF.

This clonotype was seen more than once but under ten times. The chain is built from TRBV12-3 or TRBV12-4 and TRBJ2-2; TRBD2 might be the D (6 bases). CDR3 length: 15 amino acids. V lost 3 bases and J 6 bases, leaving 14 bases between the germline ends. The CDR3 nucleotides are TGTGCCAGCAGTTTTGTGACTAGTCCTGCCGGGGAGCTGTTTTTT. This gives the protein CASSFVTSPAGELFF.

There are many counts of this clonotype. The chain carries TRBV2 and TRBJ2-5; 7 bases map to TRBD1. After removal of 2 bases from V and 3 bases from J, the junction contained 9 bases not matched to a gene. The V gene's germline CDR1 is SNHLY and CDR2 FYNNEI. This CDR3 contains 16 residues. The CDR3 region has the DNA TGTGCCAGCAGTGAAAGGGGGCGGACAGCGAAAGAGACCCAGTACTTC. The encoded protein is CASSERGRTAKETQYF.

A few counts support this clonotype. The chain links TRBV24-1 to TRBJ2-7, with 9 bases aligning to TRBD1. V dropped 9 bases and J dropped 2; count of bases not matched to a gene: 4. The CDR3 runs 13 residues. Germline CDR1 reads KGHDR; CDR2 reads SFDVKD. This chain's CDR3 is CATQGQGTYEQYF. DNA for the CDR3: TGTGCCACCCAGGGACAGGGAACCTACGAGCAGTACTTC.

V usage is TRBV2 and J usage is TRBJ1-1, with D hard to call. Germline CDR1 SNHLY, CDR2 FYNNEI. The CDR3 is 13 residues long. The germline V and J ends were trimmed by 2 bases and 1 base, with 5 bases remaining between them. CDR3 residues: CASSEMTNTEAFF. DNA of the CDR3: TGTGCCAGCAGTGAAATGACGAACACTGAAGCTTTCTTT.

This clonotype was detected a few times. This rearrangement joins TRBV18 to TRBJ2-7; D is undetermined. Germline loops: CDR1 KGHSH, CDR2 LQKENI. V was trimmed by 0 bases and J by 6 bases, leaving 9 bases between them. The CDR3 runs 13 residues. CDR3 protein: CASSPPSLFEQYF. The CDR3 DNA follows: TGTGCCAGCTCACCACCAAGTCTTTTCGAGCAGTACTTC.

The J gene is TRBJ2-7, the V gene TRBV9; 9 nucleotides line up with TRBD1. TRBJ2-1 explains the end of the DNA better; the J call may be wrong. This CDR3 contains 14 residues. From germline, CDR1 is SGDLS and CDR2 YYNGEE. CDR3 residues: CASSPRDREYEQFF. CDR3 in DNA: TGTGCCAGCAGCCCTCGGGACAGGGAATACGAGCAGTTCTTC.

This clonotype was picked up many times. This chain joins TRBV6-5 and TRBJ2-1; D not resolved. Between the trimmed V and J ends, which lost 0 bases and 8 bases, there was a span of 11 bases. The germline V gene has CDR1 MNHEY and CDR2 SVGAGI. The CDR3 extends over 14 amino acids. The CDR3 sequence: CASSYSSGSHEQFF. Here the CDR3 DNA reads TGTGCCAGCAGTTACTCGTCGGGTTCCCATGAGCAGTTCTTC.

The chain has TRBV14 and TRBJ2-7, with 10 bases aligning to TRBD1. Germline trimming cut 4 bases from V and 2 bases from J; bases unmatched to any gene: 5. The CDR3 runs to 15 residues. Per germline, CDR1 SGHDN and CDR2 FVKESK. CDR3 DNA sequence: TGTGCCAGCAGCCCGGGACAGGGGCCAACCTACGAGCAGTACGTC. Translating it yields CASSPGQGPTYEQYV.